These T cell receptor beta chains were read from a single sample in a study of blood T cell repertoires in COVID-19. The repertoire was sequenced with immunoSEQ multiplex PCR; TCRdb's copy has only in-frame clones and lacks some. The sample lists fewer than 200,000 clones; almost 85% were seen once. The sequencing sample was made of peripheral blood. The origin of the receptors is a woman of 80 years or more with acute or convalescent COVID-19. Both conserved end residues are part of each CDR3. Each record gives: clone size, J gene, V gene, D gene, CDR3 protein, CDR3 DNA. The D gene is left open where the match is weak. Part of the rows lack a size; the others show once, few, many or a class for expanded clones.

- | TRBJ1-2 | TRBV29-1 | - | CSVHTGHYGYTF | TGCAGCGTTCATACAGGCCACTATGGCTACACCTTC
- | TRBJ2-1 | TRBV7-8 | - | CASSLTSNSYNEQFF | TGTGCCAGCAGCTTAACTAGCAACTCCTACAATGAGCAGTTCTTC
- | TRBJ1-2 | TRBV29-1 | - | CSVEGPPNGYTF | TGCAGCGTTGAGGGGCCGCCGAATGGCTACACCTTC
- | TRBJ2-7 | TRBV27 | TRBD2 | CASSLTPLAGAEYF | TGTGCCAGCAGTTTGACACCGTTAGCGGGAGCGGAATACTTC
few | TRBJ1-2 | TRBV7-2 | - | CASSTARSANYGYTF | TGTGCCAGCAGCACCGCTCGGTCGGCTAACTATGGCTACACCTTC
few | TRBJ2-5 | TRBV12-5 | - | CASGLGSGGLETQYF | TGTGCTAGTGGTTTGGGGAGCGGAGGCCTAGAGACCCAGTACTTC
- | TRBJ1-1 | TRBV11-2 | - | CASLPFIGTEAFF | TGTGCCAGCCTCCCTTTCATCGGCACTGAAGCTTTCTTT
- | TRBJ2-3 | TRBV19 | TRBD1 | CASSAQGGGFSDTQYF | TGTGCCAGTAGTGCACAGGGGGGTGGTTTTTCGGATACGCAGTATTTT
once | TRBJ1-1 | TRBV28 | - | CASTIGQMNTEAFF | TGTGCCAGCACGATCGGACAGATGAACACTGAAGCTTTCTTT
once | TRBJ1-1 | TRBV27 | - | CASSLYGRGSAEAFF | TGTGCCAGCAGTTTATATGGCAGGGGATCCGCTGAAGCTTTCTTT